The rows below give T cell receptor beta chains drawn from one sample of a study of blood T cells in healthy people across ages. TCRdb re-derived calls from the 5' RACE reads in MiXCR, one entry per CDR3 protein. The profile shows approximately 790,000 distinct CDR3 sequences, about 62% of them singletons. What was sequenced was blood. These TCRs come from a young man in good health. Each CDR3 is given with its conserved first and last residue. The order of the fields is V gene, J gene, CDR3 protein.

TRBV11-3	TRBJ1-5	CASSLGSSGQPQHF
TRBV6-6	TRBJ2-1	CAVGYNEQFF
TRBV9	TRBJ1-5	CASSGGRGHQPQHF
TRBV20-1	TRBJ1-2	CSARDLRGGDGYTF
TRBV6-5	TRBJ2-3	CASSYSGGGWRDTQYF
TRBV4-3	TRBJ2-2	CASSQEPGQGSTGELFF
TRBV7-2	TRBJ1-2	CASSQDASAAGAYGYTF
TRBV20-1	TRBJ1-2	CSAREGEGYGYTF
TRBV7-3	TRBJ2-1	CASSLAISASSYNEQFF
TRBV9	TRBJ2-5	CASSADQTQYF